The 20 T cell receptor beta chains reported below all come from one sample, sequenced in a study of shared clonotypes between healthy human individuals. Generated by immunoSEQ multiplex PCR, the TCRdb table keeps only in-frame clones and is missing some. The sample consists of about 1 million clones, roughly 75% of them appearing once. The material sequenced was memory CD4+ T cells sorted from blood. Subset defined: CD45RA-negative fraction. The receptors here all came from a man aged 18 to 30 in good health.

With regard to this clone: Other DNA sequences of this sample code for an identical CDR3. This chain joins TRBV18 and TRBJ2-7; no clear D. Trimming removed 3 bases from V and 5 bases from J, with 8 bases in between. Looked up from germline, CDR1 is KGHSH and CDR2 is LQKENI. This CDR3 contains 12 residues. As DNA, the CDR3 is TGTGCCAGCTCACCTTCCGGGCACGAGCAGTACTTC. Its translation: CASSPSGHEQYF.

The chain links TRBV7-2 to TRBJ2-5; possibly TRBD2 for D (6 bases). The CDR3 totals 15 residues. V was cut by 1 base and J by 4 bases, with 13 bases left in between. CDR1 is SGHTA, CDR2 FQGNSA, per germline. Written as DNA, the CDR3 is TGTGCCAGCAGCTTAGACGGGAGAGGCCCAGAGACCCAGTACTTC. Its protein product is CASSLDGRGPETQYF.

The chain combines TRBV5-5 with TRBJ2-7, with TRBD2 as a possible D gene (6 bases). CDR1 and CDR2 (germline): SGHKS, YYEKEE (reference sequence). The CDR3 is 15 residues long. V was trimmed by 0 bases and J by 2 bases, leaving 12 bases between them. This CDR3 reads CASSLAAGTPYEQYF. The CDR3 DNA sequence: TGTGCCAGCAGCTTGGCCGCAGGGACTCCCTACGAGCAGTACTTC.

The CDR3 protein is CASSPEAPIHEKLFF. For the CDR3, the DNA is TGTGCCAGCAGTCCCGAAGCTCCCATACATGAAAAACTGTTTTTT. The V gene is TRBV6-5, the J gene TRBJ1-4; D gene unclear. The CDR3 has 15 amino acids. V was clipped by 5 bases and J by 6 bases, with 16 bases between them. Germline V CDR1 and CDR2: MNHEY, SVGAGI.

The chain has TRBV25-1 and TRBJ1-2; D gene ambiguous. CDR3 length: 13 amino acids. Between the trimmed V and J ends, which lost 5 bases and 0 bases, there was a span of 7 bases. Germline V gene data show CDR1 as MGHDK and CDR2 as SYGVNS. The CDR3 DNA reads as TGTGCCAGCAGTCTTGTTTCTAACTATGGCTACACCTTC. It yields the protein CASSLVSNYGYTF.

The chain has TRBV6-1 and TRBJ2-2, with D perhaps given as TRBD1 or TRBD2 (6 bases each). Germline V gene data show CDR1 as MNHNS and CDR2 as SASEGT. The CDR3 spans 15 residues. V lost 4 bases and J lost 4, with 13 bases in between. CDR3 bases: TGTGCCAGCAGTGTAGACAGGAGGGGCACCGGGGAGCTGTTTTTT. This encodes CASSVDRRGTGELFF.

This chain uses TRBV6-1 with TRBJ2-7, with 7 bases that match TRBD2. CDR3 length: 13 residues. CDR1 and CDR2 from the germline V gene are MNHNS and SASEGT. V lost 4 bases, J lost 6 bases, and 6 bases stayed unmatched. The CDR3 sequence: CASSVGRTSEQYF. Here the CDR3 DNA reads TGTGCCAGCAGTGTGGGCAGGACTAGCGAGCAGTACTTC.

The chain has TRBV5-1 and TRBJ2-7, with D possibly matching TRBD2 (5 bases). This CDR3 is built from 17 residues. CDR1 is SGHRS, CDR2 YFSETQ, per germline. V gave up 0 bases and J gave up 2 bases, with 18 bases separating them. The CDR3 region is CASSLVAGIRVPYEQYF. The DNA for the CDR3 is TGCGCCAGCAGCTTGGTCGCCGGGATTAGGGTACCCTACGAGCAGTACTTC.

The V call is TRBV19, the J call TRBJ1-2; D is unclear. Germline loops: CDR1 LNHDA, CDR2 SQIVND (reference sequence). Between the trimmed V and J ends, which lost 9 bases and 6 bases, there was a span of 20 bases. This CDR3 has 14 amino acids. The CDR3 is CASRWGVGRHGYTF. CDR3 in DNA: TGTGCCAGCCGGTGGGGAGTCGGCCGGCATGGCTACACCTTC.

In this sample, this clone turned up a few times. V usage is TRBV9 and J usage is TRBJ1-2; 10 nucleotides align to TRBD1. Germline assignment: CDR1 SGDLS and CDR2 YYNGEE. The CDR3 sequence is 15 residues long. V shed 4 bases and J 0 bases; nucleotides not matched to a gene: 3. This CDR3 reads CASSPGQGPNYGYTF. The CDR3 DNA reads as TGTGCCAGCAGCCCGGGACAGGGGCCTAACTATGGCTACACCTTC.

This chain uses TRBV19 with TRBJ1-5; D possibly corresponds to TRBD1 (6 bases). V was shortened by 8 bases and J by 6 bases, with 17 bases between the two germline ends. The CDR3 covers 14 residues. Germline lookup yields CDR1 LNHDA and CDR2 SQIVND (reference sequence). The CDR3 protein is CASEARGLGQPQHF. In DNA, the CDR3 is TGTGCCAGTGAGGCCAGGGGACTAGGTCAGCCCCAGCATTTT.

The gene calls are TRBV6-1 and TRBJ1-1, with 9 positions matching TRBD1. Germline lookup yields CDR1 MNHNS and CDR2 SASEGT. The CDR3 contains 14 residues. The V segment lost 6 bases and the J segment 5 bases; nucleotides outside the gene matches: 7. The CDR3 is CASRNRGLYTEAFF. Written as DNA, the CDR3 is TGTGCCAGCAGGAACAGGGGGCTCTATACTGAAGCTTTCTTT.

The rearrangement joins TRBV19 to TRBJ2-1, with no clear D. The CDR3 sequence is 15 residues long. Trimming left V 6 bases short and J 1 base short, with 13 bases between. CDR1 is LNHDA and CDR2 is SQIVND in the germline V gene (reference sequence). Written as DNA, the CDR3 is TGTGCCAGTAGCCAAAGAGATCAATCCTACAATGAGCAGTTCTTC. This codes for CASSQRDQSYNEQFF.

The J gene is TRBJ1-2, the V gene TRBV2, with 7 bases aligning to TRBD1. With V trimmed by 6 bases and J by 5 bases, 6 bases remained unmatched. Germline V CDR1 and CDR2: SNHLY, FYNNEI. The CDR3 loop spans 13 amino acids. The CDR3 loop is CASRIDREYGYTF. The CDR3 bases are TGTGCCAGCAGGATTGACAGGGAATATGGCTACACCTTC. Filled out from reference TRBV2 and TRBJ1-2, the complete variable domain reads EPEVTQTPSHQVTQMGQEVILRCVPISNHLYFYWYRQILGQKVEFLVSFYNNEISEKSEIFDDQFSVERPDGSNFTLKIRSTKLEDSAMYFCASRIDREYGYTFGSGTRLTVV.

The genes are TRBV4-1 and TRBJ2-7; D ambiguous. V gave up 0 bases and J gave up 2 bases, with 8 bases separating them. The germline CDR1 and CDR2 sequences are MGHRA and YSYEKL. The CDR3 has 14 residues. CDR3 residues: CASSQDFDPYEQYF. The CDR3 DNA sequence: TGCGCCAGCAGCCAAGATTTTGACCCCTACGAGCAGTACTTC.

V usage is TRBV27 and J usage is TRBJ2-7; weak D call: TRBD2 (5 bases). Trimming left V 8 bases short and J 4 bases short, with 21 bases between. The CDR3 has 15 residues. CDR1 and CDR2 from the germline V gene are MNHEY and SMNVEV (reference sequence). CDR3 loop: CASGLSGGPFYEQYF. For the CDR3, the DNA is TGTGCCAGCGGCCTATCCGGAGGCCCCTTTTACGAGCAGTACTTC.

The rearrangement joins TRBV15 to TRBJ2-2; D gene unclear. The CDR3 sequence is 16 residues long. The V and J ends lost 3 bases and 5 bases respectively, with 16 bases between them. Germline CDR1 is LNHNV and CDR2 is YYDKDF (reference sequence). The CDR3 DNA reads TGTGCCACCAGCAGCCCTAGTCTCGGGTTAACCGGGGAGCTGTTTTTT. Protein sequence: CATSSPSLGLTGELFF.

This clone was found a few times. This rearrangement joins TRBV4-1 to TRBJ1-4; 8 bases align to TRBD1. Germline V gene data show CDR1 as MGHRA and CDR2 as YSYEKL. The J segment lost 8 bases and the V segment lost 8 bases, leaving 4 bases of the junction unmatched. The CDR3 is 12 residues long. CDR3 sequence reads: CASGQGDEKLFF. The CDR3 DNA sequence: TGCGCCAGCGGACAGGGTGACGAAAAACTGTTTTTT.

V is TRBV5-1 and J is TRBJ2-1; perhaps D is TRBD1 or TRBD2 (5 bases each). The germline V gene has CDR1 SGHRS and CDR2 YFSETQ. Trimming removed 6 bases at V and 0 bases at J, with 10 bases between. The CDR3 runs 14 residues. CDR3 sequence reads: CASTGGGSYNEQFF. The CDR3 region has the DNA TGCGCCAGCACGGGTGGGGGCTCCTACAATGAGCAGTTCTTC.

This clone was picked up many times. The genes are TRBV4-1 and TRBJ1-6; 7 positions match TRBD1. J was trimmed by 10 bases and V by 5 bases; bases with no gene match: 17. Germline V gene data show CDR1 as MGHRA and CDR2 as YSYEKL. There are 17 residues in the CDR3. The CDR3 nucleotides read TGCGCCAGCAGCTCAGAAAGTCCCGGGACAGTACACTCACCCCTCCACTTT. Residues: CASSSESPGTVHSPLHF.